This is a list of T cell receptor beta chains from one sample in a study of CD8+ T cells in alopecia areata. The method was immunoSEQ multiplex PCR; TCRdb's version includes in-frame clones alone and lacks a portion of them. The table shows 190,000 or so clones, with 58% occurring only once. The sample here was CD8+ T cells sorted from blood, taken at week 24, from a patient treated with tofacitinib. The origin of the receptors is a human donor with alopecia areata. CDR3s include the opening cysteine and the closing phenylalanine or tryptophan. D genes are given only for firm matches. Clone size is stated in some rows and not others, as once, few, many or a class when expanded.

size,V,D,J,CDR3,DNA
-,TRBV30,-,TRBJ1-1,CAWSVGAGQGTEAFF,TGTGCCTGGAGTGTAGGGGCGGGCCAGGGAACTGAAGCTTTCTTT
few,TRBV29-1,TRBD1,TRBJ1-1,CSVYDRGLFNTEAFF,TGCAGCGTTTATGACAGGGGGCTATTCAACACTGAAGCTTTCTTT
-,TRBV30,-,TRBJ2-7,CAWTRGTSPYEQYF,TGTGCCTGGACCCGAGGTACAAGTCCCTACGAGCAGTACTTC
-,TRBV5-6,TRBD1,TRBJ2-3,CASSSGGADTQYF,TGTGCCAGCAGCTCAGGGGGTGCAGATACGCAGTATTTT
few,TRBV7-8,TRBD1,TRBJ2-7,CASSGPGQGPYEQYF,TGTGCCAGCAGCGGACCGGGACAGGGCCCCTACGAGCAGTACTTC
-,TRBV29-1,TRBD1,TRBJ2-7,CSARQGPYEQYF,TGCAGCGCCCGACAGGGACCCTACGAGCAGTACTTC
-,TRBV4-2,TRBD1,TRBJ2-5,CASTGTVPQETQYF,TGTGCCAGCACCGGGACAGTCCCACAAGAGACCCAGTACTTC
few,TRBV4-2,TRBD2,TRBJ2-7,CASSQSGAFSEQYF,TGTGCCAGCAGCCAAAGCGGGGCCTTCAGCGAGCAGTACTTC
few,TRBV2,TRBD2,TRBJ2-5,CASRLAGQETQYF,TGTGCCAGCAGACTAGCGGGCCAAGAGACCCAGTACTTC
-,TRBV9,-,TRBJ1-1,CASSVPGVGDTEAFF,TGTGCCAGCAGCGTACCGGGTGTGGGGGACACTGAAGCTTTCTTT
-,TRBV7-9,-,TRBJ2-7,CASSPTGPHEQYF,TGTGCCAGCAGCCCAACAGGGCCCCACGAGCAGTACTTC
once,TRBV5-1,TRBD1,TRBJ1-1,CASSSRQGEAFF,TGCGCCAGCAGCTCCAGACAGGGGGAGGCTTTCTTT
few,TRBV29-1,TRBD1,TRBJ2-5,CSVTGREETQYF,TGCAGCGTGACAGGGAGAGAAGAGACCCAGTACTTC
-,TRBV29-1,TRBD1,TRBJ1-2,CSVTTGNYGYTF,TGCAGCGTGACGACAGGGAACTATGGCTACACCTTC
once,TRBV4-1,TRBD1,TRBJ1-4,CASSQEYRGDDEKLFF,TGCGCCAGCAGCCAAGAGTACAGGGGCGACGATGAAAAACTGTTTTTT
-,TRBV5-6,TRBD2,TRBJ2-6,CASSLAYPLAAGANVLTF,TGTGCCAGCAGCTTGGCCTATCCACTAGCGGCTGGGGCCAACGTCCTGACTTTC
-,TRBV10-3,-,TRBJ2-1,CAIHTGVYNEQFF,TGTGCCATCCACACAGGAGTCTACAATGAGCAGTTCTTC
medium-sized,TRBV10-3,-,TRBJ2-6,CAIGTGDSGANVLTF,TGTGCCATCGGGACGGGTGATTCTGGGGCCAACGTCCTGACTTTC
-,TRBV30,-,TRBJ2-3,CAWRAPTDTQYF,TGTGCCTGGAGGGCTCCCACAGATACGCAGTATTTT
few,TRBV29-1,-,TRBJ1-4,CSVEGDDTNEKLFF,TGCAGCGTTGAGGGCGATGACACTAATGAAAAACTGTTTTTT
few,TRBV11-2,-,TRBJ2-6,CASSTSSGANVLTF,TGTGCCAGCAGCACGTCCTCTGGGGCCAACGTCCTGACTTTC
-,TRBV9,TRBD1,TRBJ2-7,CASSPRTGVPEQYF,TGTGCCAGCAGCCCGCGGACAGGGGTGCCCGAGCAGTACTTC
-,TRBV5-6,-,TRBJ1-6,CASSLGTIYNSPLHF,TGTGCCAGCTCCCTGGGGACGATATATAATTCACCCCTCCACTTT
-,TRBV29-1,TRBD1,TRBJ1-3,CSVEDRGTGGSGNTIYF,TGCAGCGTTGAAGATCGAGGGACAGGGGGAAGTGGAAACACCATATATTTT
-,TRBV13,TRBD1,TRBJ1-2,CASSLGQGLYGYTF,TGTGCCAGCAGCTTGGGACAGGGCCTTTATGGCTACACCTTC
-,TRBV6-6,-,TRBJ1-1,CAIGENTEAFF,TGTGCCATCGGGGAGAACACTGAAGCTTTCTTT
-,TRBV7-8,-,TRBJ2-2,CASSLFTGPGGELFF,TGTGCCAGCAGCTTATTTACAGGGCCGGGAGGGGAGCTGTTTTTT
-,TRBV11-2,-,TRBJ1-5,CASSLVVSVHQPQHF,TGTGCCAGCAGCTTAGTGGTTTCGGTCCATCAGCCCCAGCATTTT
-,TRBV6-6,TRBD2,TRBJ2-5,CASSSGGLETQYF,TGTGCCAGCAGCTCCGGGGGGTTGGAGACCCAGTACTTC
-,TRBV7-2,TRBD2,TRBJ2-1,CASSLGGGLYSYNEQFF,TGTGCCAGCAGCTTAGGGGGAGGGCTATACTCCTACAATGAGCAGTTCTTC
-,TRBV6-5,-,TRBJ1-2,CASSYGGRYGYTF,TGTGCCAGCAGTTACGGGGGGCGCTATGGCTACACCTTC
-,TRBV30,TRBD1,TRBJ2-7,CAWKANRGFYEQYF,TGTGCCTGGAAAGCGAACAGGGGATTCTACGAGCAGTACTTC
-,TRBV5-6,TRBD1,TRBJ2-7,CASSSGTGVWEQYF,TGTGCCAGCAGCTCCGGGACAGGGGTATGGGAGCAGTACTTC
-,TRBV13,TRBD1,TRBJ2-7,CASSWGTGPYEQYF,TGTGCCAGCAGCTGGGGGACAGGGCCTTACGAGCAGTACTTC
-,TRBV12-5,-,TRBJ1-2,CASESTVPGYTF,TGTGCTAGTGAATCGACCGTTCCTGGCTACACCTTC
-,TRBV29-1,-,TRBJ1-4,CSVGETVRGEKLFF,TGCAGCGTAGGAGAGACAGTGAGAGGTGAAAAACTGTTTTTT
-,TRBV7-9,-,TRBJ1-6,CASSLDRGVNSPLHF,TGTGCCAGCAGCCTCGATCGGGGGGTAAATTCACCCCTCCACTTT
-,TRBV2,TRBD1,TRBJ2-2,CASSSGQGPSTGELFF,TGTGCCAGCAGCTCGGGACAGGGGCCCTCAACCGGGGAGCTGTTTTTT
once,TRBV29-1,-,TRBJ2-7,CSVENGFYEQYF,TGCAGCGTTGAAAACGGTTTCTACGAGCAGTACTTC
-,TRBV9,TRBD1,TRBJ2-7,CASSAGTAYEQYF,TGTGCCAGCAGCGCGGGGACAGCCTACGAGCAGTACTTC
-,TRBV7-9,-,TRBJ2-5,CASSGETQYF,TGTGCCAGCAGCGGTGAGACCCAGTACTTC
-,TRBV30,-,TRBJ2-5,CAWTGGRYQETQYF,TGTGCCTGGACCGGGGGTCGGTACCAAGAGACCCAGTACTTC
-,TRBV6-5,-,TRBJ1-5,CASSMMGNQPQHF,TGTGCCAGCAGTATGATGGGCAATCAGCCCCAGCATTTT
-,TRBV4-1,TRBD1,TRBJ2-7,CASSHLQGIGEQYF,TGCGCCAGCAGCCACCTACAGGGGATTGGCGAGCAGTACTTC
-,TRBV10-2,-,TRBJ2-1,CASSTAGEQFF,TGCGCCAGCAGTACTGCCGGTGAGCAGTTCTTC
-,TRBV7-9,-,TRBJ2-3,CASSRTDTQYF,TGTGCCAGCAGCCGCACAGATACGCAGTATTTT
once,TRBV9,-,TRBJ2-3,CASSVDSKGRGHTQYF,TGTGCCAGCAGCGTAGACAGTAAGGGGCGGGGTCATACGCAGTATTTT
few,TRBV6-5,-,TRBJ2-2,CASAPMDRSGELFF,TGTGCCAGCGCCCCCATGGATAGGTCCGGGGAGCTGTTTTTT
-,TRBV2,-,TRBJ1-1,CASSDGGPDGLVGTEAFF,TGTGCCAGCAGTGATGGGGGGCCAGACGGGCTGGTTGGCACTGAAGCTTTCTTT
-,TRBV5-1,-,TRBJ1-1,CASSLEGLNTEAFF,TGCGCCAGCAGCTTGGAGGGGTTGAACACTGAAGCTTTCTTT
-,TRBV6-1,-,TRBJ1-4,CASSGQASNEKLFF,TGTGCCAGCAGTGGGCAGGCGTCTAATGAAAAACTGTTTTTT
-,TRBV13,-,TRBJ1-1,CASSLGRGTEAFF,TGTGCCAGCAGCTTAGGCAGGGGAACTGAAGCTTTCTTT